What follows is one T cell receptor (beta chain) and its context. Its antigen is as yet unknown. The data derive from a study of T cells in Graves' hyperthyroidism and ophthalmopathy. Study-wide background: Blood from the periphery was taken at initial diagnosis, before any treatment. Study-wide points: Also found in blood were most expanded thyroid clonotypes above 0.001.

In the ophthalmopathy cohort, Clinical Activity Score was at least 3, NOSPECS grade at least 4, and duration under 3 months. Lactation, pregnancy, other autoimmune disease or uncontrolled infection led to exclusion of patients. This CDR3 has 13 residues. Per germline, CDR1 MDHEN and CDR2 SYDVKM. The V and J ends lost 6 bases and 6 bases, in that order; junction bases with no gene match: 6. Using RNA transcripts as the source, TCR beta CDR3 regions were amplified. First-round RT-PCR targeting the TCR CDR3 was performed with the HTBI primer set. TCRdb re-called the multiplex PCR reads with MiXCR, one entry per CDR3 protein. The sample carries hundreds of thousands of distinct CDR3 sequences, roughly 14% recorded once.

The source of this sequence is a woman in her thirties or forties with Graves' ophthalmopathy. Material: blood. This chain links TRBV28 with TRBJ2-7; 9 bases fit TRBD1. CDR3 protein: CASRRTGDTEQYF. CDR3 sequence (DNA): TGTGCCAGCAGGCGGACAGGGGATACCGAGCAGTACTTC.